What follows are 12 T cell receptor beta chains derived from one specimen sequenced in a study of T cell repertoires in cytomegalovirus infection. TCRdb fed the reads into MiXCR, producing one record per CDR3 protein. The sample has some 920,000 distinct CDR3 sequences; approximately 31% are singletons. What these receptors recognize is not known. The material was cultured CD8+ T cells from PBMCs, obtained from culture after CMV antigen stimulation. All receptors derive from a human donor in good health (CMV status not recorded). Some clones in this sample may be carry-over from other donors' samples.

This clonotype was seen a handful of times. The CDR3 DNA is TGTGCCAGCAGCTTGAGAGAACACCCCAATGAGCAGTTCTTC. Translation: CASSLREHPNEQFF. The chain employs TRBV11-3 and TRBJ2-1; D is undetermined. CDR1 is SGHNT and CDR2 is YENEEA in the germline V gene. CDR3 size: 14 residues. Trimming left V 3 bases short and J 6 bases short, with 12 bases between.

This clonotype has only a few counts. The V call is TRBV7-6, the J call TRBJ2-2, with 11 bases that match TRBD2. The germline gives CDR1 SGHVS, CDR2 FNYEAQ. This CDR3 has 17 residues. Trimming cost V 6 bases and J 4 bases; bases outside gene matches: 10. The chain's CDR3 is CASRPIAGGPSTGELFF. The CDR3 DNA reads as TGTGCCAGCAGGCCAATAGCGGGGGGGCCCTCCACCGGGGAGCTGTTTTTT.

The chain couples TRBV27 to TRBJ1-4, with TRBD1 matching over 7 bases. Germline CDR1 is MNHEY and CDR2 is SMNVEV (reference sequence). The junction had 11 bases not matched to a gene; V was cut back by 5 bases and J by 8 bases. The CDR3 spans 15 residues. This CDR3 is CASSDRQGRGEKLFF. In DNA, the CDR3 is TGTGCCAGCAGTGACCGACAGGGACGAGGGGAAAAACTGTTTTTT.

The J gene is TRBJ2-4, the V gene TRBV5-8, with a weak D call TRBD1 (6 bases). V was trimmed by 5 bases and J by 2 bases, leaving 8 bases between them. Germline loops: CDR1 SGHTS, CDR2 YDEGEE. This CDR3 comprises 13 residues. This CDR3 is CASRDRPKNIQYF. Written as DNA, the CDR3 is TGTGCCAGCAGGGACAGACCCAAAAACATTCAGTACTTC.

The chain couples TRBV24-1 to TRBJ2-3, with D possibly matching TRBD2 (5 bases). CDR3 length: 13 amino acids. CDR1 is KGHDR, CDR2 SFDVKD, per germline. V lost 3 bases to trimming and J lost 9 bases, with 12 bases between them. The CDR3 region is CATSDEDWITQYF. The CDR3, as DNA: TGTGCCACCAGTGATGAGGACTGGATCACGCAGTATTTT.

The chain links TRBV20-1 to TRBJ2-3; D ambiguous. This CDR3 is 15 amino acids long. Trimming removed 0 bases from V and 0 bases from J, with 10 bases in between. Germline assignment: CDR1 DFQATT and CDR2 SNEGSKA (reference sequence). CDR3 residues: CSARDFGESTDTQYF. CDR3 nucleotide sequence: TGCAGTGCTAGAGATTTTGGCGAGAGCACAGATACGCAGTATTTT.

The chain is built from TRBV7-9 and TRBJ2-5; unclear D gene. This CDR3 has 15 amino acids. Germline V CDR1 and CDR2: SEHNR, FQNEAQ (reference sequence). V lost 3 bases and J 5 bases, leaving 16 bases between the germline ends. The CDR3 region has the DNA TGTGCCAGCAGCTTCCCGGCCGGGCTTCGGGAGACCCAGTACTTC. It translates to CASSFPAGLRETQYF.

This CDR3 is CAKTGGTYEQYF. CDR3 nucleotides: TGTGCCAAGACAGGGGGGACCTACGAGCAGTACTTC. The chain couples TRBV19 to TRBJ2-7; 9 bases line up with TRBD1. The length of the CDR3 is 12 residues. Trimming at V came to 10 bases and at J to 2 bases, leaving 3 bases not matched to a gene. Germline assignment: CDR1 LNHDA and CDR2 SQIVND (reference sequence).

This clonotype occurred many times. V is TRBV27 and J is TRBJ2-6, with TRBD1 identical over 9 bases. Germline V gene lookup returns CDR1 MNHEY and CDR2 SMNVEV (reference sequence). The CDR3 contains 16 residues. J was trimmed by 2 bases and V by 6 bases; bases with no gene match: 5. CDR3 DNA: TGTGCCAGCAGACCAACAGGGGGCACTGGGGCCAACGTCCTGACTTTC. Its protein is CASRPTGGTGANVLTF. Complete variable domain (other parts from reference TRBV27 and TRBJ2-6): EAQVTQNPRYLITVTGKKLTVTCSQNMNHEYMSWYRQDPGLGLRQIYYSMNVEVTDKGDVPEGYKVSRKEKRNFPLILESPSPNQTSLYFCASRPTGGTGANVLTFGAGSRLTVL.

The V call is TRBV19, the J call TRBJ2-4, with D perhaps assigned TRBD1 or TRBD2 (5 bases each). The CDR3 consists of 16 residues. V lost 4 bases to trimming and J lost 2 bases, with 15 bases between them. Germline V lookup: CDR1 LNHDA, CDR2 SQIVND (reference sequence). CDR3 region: CASSTYRDGSKNIQYF. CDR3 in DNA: TGTGCCAGTAGTACCTACCGGGACGGATCCAAAAACATTCAGTACTTC. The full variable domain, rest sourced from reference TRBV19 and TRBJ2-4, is DGGITQSPKYLFRKEGQNVTLSCEQNLNHDAMYWYRQDPGQGLRLIYYSQIVNDFQKGDIAEGYSVSREKKESFPLTVTSAQKNPTAFYLCASSTYRDGSKNIQYFGAGTRLSVL.

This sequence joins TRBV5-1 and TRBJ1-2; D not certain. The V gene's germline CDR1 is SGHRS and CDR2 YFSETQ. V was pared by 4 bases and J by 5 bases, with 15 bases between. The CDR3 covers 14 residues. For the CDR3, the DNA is TGCGCCAGCAGCCCATTACAGACCAATTATGGCTACACCTTC. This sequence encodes CASSPLQTNYGYTF. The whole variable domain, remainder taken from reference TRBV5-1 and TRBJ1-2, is KAGVTQTPRYLIKTRGQQVTLSCSPISGHRSVSWYQQTPGQGLQFLFEYFSETQRNKGNFPGRFSGRQFSNSRSEMNVSTLELGDSALYLCASSPLQTNYGYTFGSGTRLTVV.

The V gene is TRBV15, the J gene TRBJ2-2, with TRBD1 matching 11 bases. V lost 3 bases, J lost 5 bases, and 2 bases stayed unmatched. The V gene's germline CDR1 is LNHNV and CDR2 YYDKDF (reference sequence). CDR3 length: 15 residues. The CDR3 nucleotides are TGTGCCACCAGCAGGGACAGGGGGCGAACCGGGGAGCTGTTTTTT. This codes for CATSRDRGRTGELFF. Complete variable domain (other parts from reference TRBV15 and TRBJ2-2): DAMVIQNPRYQVTQFGKPVTLSCSQTLNHNVMYWYQQKSSQAPKLLFHYYDKDFNNEADTPDNFQSRRPNTSFCFLDIRSPGLGDTAMYLCATSRDRGRTGELFFGEGSRLTVL.